This T cell receptor (beta chain) originates from a study of technical replicates of blood from several donors. The germline V gene has CDR1 SNHLY and CDR2 FYNNEI. The CDR3 consists of 14 residues. Trimming removed 5 bases from V and 0 bases from J; junction bases left unmatched: 1. Measured with immunoSEQ multiplex PCR; TCRdb has only the in-frame clones, and not every one. The sample carries tens of thousands of clones, 90% to 95% recorded once. The rearrangement links TRBV2 to TRBJ2-1, with 7 nucleotides matching TRBD2. The TCR sequence derives from a human donor in good health. Sequenced sample: T cells isolated from PBMCs. CDR3 region: CASSRGGSYNEQFF. CDR3 DNA sequence: TGTGCCAGCAGTCGCGGGGGCTCCTACAATGAGCAGTTCTTC.